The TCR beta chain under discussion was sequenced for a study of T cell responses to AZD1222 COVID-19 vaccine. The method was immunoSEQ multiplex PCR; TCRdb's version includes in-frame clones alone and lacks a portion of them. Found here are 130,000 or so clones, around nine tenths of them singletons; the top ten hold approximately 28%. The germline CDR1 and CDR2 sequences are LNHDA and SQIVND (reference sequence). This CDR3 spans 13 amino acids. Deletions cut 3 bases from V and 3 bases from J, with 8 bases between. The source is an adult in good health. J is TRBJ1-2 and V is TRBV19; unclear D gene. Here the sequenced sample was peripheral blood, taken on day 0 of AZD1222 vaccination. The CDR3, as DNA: TGTGCCAGTAGTATCGGAATGCACTATGGCTACACCTTC. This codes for CASSIGMHYGYTF.